Below are 14 T cell receptor beta chains sequenced from a single sample in a study of shared clonotypes between healthy human individuals. Libraries were prepared by immunoSEQ multiplex PCR; TCRdb keeps only in-frame clonotypes and omits some of them. The sample shows about 2.4 million clones, 93% of them seen only once. The specimen sequenced was naive CD4+ T cells from PBMCs. This sample's subset: CD45RA+ positively selected. The receptor set was obtained from a man aged 18 to 29 in good health. Some clones in this sample may be carry-over from other donors' samples.

For this clone: This sample includes further DNA sequences coding for the same CDR3. The V call is TRBV20-1, the J call TRBJ2-3; D gene unclear. This CDR3 is 11 amino acids long. The germline gives CDR1 DFQATT, CDR2 SNEGSKA (reference sequence). The ends were cut back, 1 base at V and 7 bases at J, with 6 bases in the middle. The CDR3 loop reads CSARGPNTQYF. The CDR3 bases are TGCAGTGCTAGAGGCCCAAATACGCAGTATTTT.

V gene TRBV9 combines with J gene TRBJ1-1, with D maybe TRBD1 (5 bases). Germline V gene lookup returns CDR1 SGDLS and CDR2 YYNGEE. The CDR3 runs to 15 residues. The ends were cut back, 3 bases at V and 2 bases at J, with 14 bases in the middle. DNA for the CDR3: TGTGCCAGCAGCGCCGGGACTCCTATTAACACTGAAGCTTTCTTT. Amino acid sequence: CASSAGTPINTEAFF.

This CDR3 is CASRKTPGQVLGTEAFF. For the CDR3, the DNA is TGTGCCAGCAGGAAAACTCCGGGACAGGTTTTAGGCACTGAAGCTTTCTTT. This chain links TRBV2 with TRBJ1-1, with 8 bases lining up with TRBD1. Germline V gene sequence: CDR1 SNHLY, CDR2 FYNNEI. V trimming: 6 bases; J trimming: 4 bases; junction bases outside the gene matches: 16. The CDR3 is made up of 17 amino acids.

This clone was counted a few times. The J gene is TRBJ1-2, the V gene TRBV7-2; a possible D gene is TRBD1 (5 bases). CDR3 length: 14 residues. Germline V gene sequence: CDR1 SGHTA, CDR2 FQGNSA. Trimming stripped 1 base from V and 5 bases from J, with 11 bases between. The CDR3 loop is CASSLGGAPYGYTF. CDR3 DNA: TGTGCCAGCAGCTTAGGCGGGGCACCATATGGCTACACCTTC.

A note on this clone: This sample also contains other DNA sequences that code for the same CDR3. The V gene is TRBV19, the J gene TRBJ2-6, with D uncertain. The V end lost 3 bases, the J end lost 0 bases, and 3 bases lay between the germline ends. There are 14 residues in the CDR3. The germline gives CDR1 LNHDA, CDR2 SQIVND (reference sequence). The CDR3 DNA sequence: TGTGCCAGTAGTATCAGCTCTGGGGCCAACGTCCTGACTTTC. Translating gives CASSISSGANVLTF.

This chain uses TRBV9 with TRBJ2-7; D gene uncertain. Germline V lookup: CDR1 SGDLS, CDR2 YYNGEE. This CDR3 has 13 amino acids. V lost 0 bases to trimming and J lost 6 bases, with 10 bases between them. This chain's CDR3 is CASSVGPLVEQYF. In DNA form, the CDR3 reads TGTGCCAGCAGCGTAGGACCCCTTGTCGAGCAGTACTTC. Combining the CDR3 with reference TRBV9 and TRBJ2-7 gives the whole variable domain DSGVTQTPKHLITATGQRVTLRCSPRSGDLSVYWYQQSLDQGLQFLIQYYNGEERAKGNILERFSAQQFPDLHSELNLSSLELGDSALYFCASSVGPLVEQYFGPGTRLTVT.

The CDR3 DNA is TGTGCCAGCAGTCTTCCAGGGGGCCTAGGCTACACCTTC. Residues: CASSLPGGLGYTF. The V call is TRBV27, the J call TRBJ1-2; 8 bases agree with TRBD1. The CDR3 totals 13 residues. J lost 8 bases, V lost 5 bases, and 7 bases had no gene match. Germline V gene lookup returns CDR1 MNHEY and CDR2 SMNVEV (reference sequence).

This chain uses TRBV7-2 with TRBJ1-2; no clear D gene. The CDR3 is 15 residues long. Germline CDR1 reads SGHTA; CDR2 reads FQGNSA. V lost 1 base, J lost 4 bases, and 13 bases lay in between. CDR3 DNA sequence: TGTGCCAGCAGCTTAGGCGGGGTACCCTCCTATGGCTACACCTTC. This gives the protein CASSLGGVPSYGYTF.

The chain has TRBV7-3 and TRBJ2-7; 7 nucleotides line up with TRBD1. V shed 1 base, J shed 2 bases, and the junction held 5 bases outside the gene matches. The CDR3 extends over 15 amino acids. The germline gives CDR1 SGHTA, CDR2 FQGTGA. CDR3 coding DNA: TGTGCCAGCAGCTTAAGCAGGGACAGTGCCTACGAGCAGTACTTC. Amino acid sequence: CASSLSRDSAYEQYF.

The CDR3: CSVSGNYEQYF. Here the CDR3 DNA reads TGCAGTGTAAGCGGGAACTACGAGCAGTACTTC. V usage is TRBV20-1 and J usage is TRBJ2-7; TRBD2 aligns across 7 bases. CDR1 is DFQATT and CDR2 is SNEGSKA in the germline V gene (reference sequence). The CDR3 totals 11 residues. V lost 7 bases and J lost 3; bases outside the gene matches: 3.

This chain connects TRBV2 to TRBJ2-6; D ambiguous. The V end was cut by 5 bases, the J end by 0 bases, with 8 bases between. In germline, CDR1 is SNHLY, CDR2 FYNNEI. The CDR3 has 15 amino acids. The CDR3 region is CASSFGNSGANVLTF. DNA of the CDR3: TGTGCCAGCAGTTTTGGGAACTCTGGGGCCAACGTCCTGACTTTC.

The V gene is TRBV6-5, the J gene TRBJ1-1, with D perhaps matching TRBD1 (5 bases). CDR3 length equals 14 residues. V shed 6 bases and J shed 4 bases, with 15 bases lying between them. Germline V gene data show CDR1 as MNHEY and CDR2 as SVGAGI. The CDR3 loop is CASRQATAGTEAFF. The CDR3 DNA reads as TGTGCCAGCAGGCAAGCGACAGCGGGCACTGAAGCTTTCTTT.

With regard to this clone: Other DNA sequences in this specimen translate into the identical CDR3. The chain couples TRBV25-1 to TRBJ1-4; possibly TRBD1 for D (6 bases). The V end lost 4 bases, the J end lost 7 bases, and 13 bases lay between the germline ends. Germline values: CDR1 MGHDK, CDR2 SYGVNS. The CDR3 covers 14 residues. The CDR3 spells CASSAGGLGEKLFF. The CDR3 DNA reads TGTGCCAGCAGTGCTGGGGGGCTTGGTGAAAAACTGTTTTTT.

The rearrangement links TRBV10-3 to TRBJ2-7; TRBD1 agrees at 11 bases. Unmatched junction bases numbered 12, after V lost 9 bases and J lost 5 bases. Germline V gene data show CDR1 as ENHRY and CDR2 as SYGVKD. The CDR3 extends over 15 amino acids. CDR3 coding DNA: TGTGCCATTGGACAGGGGGCGCAAGGAGGGAACGAGCAGTACTTC. Its protein is CAIGQGAQGGNEQYF.